The 14 T cell receptor beta chains listed next were all sequenced from one sample in a study of cytomegalovirus exposure and HLA in healthy donors. The PCR employed 60 Vbeta primers together with 13 Jbeta primers. Using immunoSEQ multiplex PCR, the repertoire was profiled, and TCRdb retains in-frame clones only, with some absent. The sample lists 95,000 to 100,000 clones; 60% to 85% were seen once. Sequenced input: PBMCs. These receptors were collected from a man aged 45-60 years in good health and CMV-seronegative.

The J gene is TRBJ1-6, the V gene TRBV7-3, with 11 bases lining up with TRBD1. The CDR3 loop spans 13 amino acids. Trimming at V came to 5 bases and at J to 13 bases, leaving 4 bases not matched to a gene. The germline CDR1 and CDR2 sequences are SGHTA and FQGTGA. The CDR3 DNA is TGTGCCAGCAGCCGGGACAGGGGGAGTCCCCTCCACTTT. Its translation is CASSRDRGSPLHF.

This chain uses TRBV28 with TRBJ2-5; D is perhaps TRBD2 (5 bases). With 7 bases removed from V and 5 bases from J, the gap between germline ends came to 11 bases. Looked up from germline, CDR1 is MDHEN and CDR2 is SYDVKM. The CDR3 totals 12 residues. CDR3 sequence (DNA): TGTGCCAGCACCGGGATTGGGGAGACCCAGTACTTC. Protein sequence: CASTGIGETQYF.

The V and J genes are TRBV29-1 and TRBJ2-7; TRBD2 matches 13 bases. Germline trimming cut 6 bases from V and 5 bases from J; bases unmatched to any gene: 10. CDR1 and CDR2 from the germline V gene are SQVTM and ANQGSEA. CDR3 size: 15 residues. CDR3 amino acids: CSVVGLAGDPDEQYF. CDR3 DNA sequence: TGCAGCGTCGTCGGACTAGCGGGAGACCCAGACGAGCAGTACTTC.

V usage is TRBV9 and J usage is TRBJ2-1; tentative D call: TRBD1 (7 bases). The CDR3 consists of 15 residues. V lost 3 bases, J lost 7 bases, and 17 bases lay in between. The germline V gene has CDR1 SGDLS and CDR2 YYNGEE. The CDR3 DNA reads TGTGCCAGCAGCGCATTTGACAGGGCGGGGAATGAGCAGTTCTTC. Encoded protein: CASSAFDRAGNEQFF. The whole variable domain, filled in from reference TRBV9 and TRBJ2-1, reads DSGVTQTPKHLITATGQRVTLRCSPRSGDLSVYWYQQSLDQGLQFLIQYYNGEERAKGNILERFSAQQFPDLHSELNLSSLELGDSALYFCASSAFDRAGNEQFFGPGTRLTVL.

This chain links TRBV4-1 with TRBJ1-3; no definite D call. CDR3 length equals 15 residues. Per the germline V gene, CDR1 is MGHRA and CDR2 is YSYEKL. The germline V and J ends were trimmed by 0 bases and 4 bases, with 10 bases remaining between them. This CDR3 is CASSQDGAEGNTIYF. The CDR3 bases are TGCGCCAGCAGCCAAGACGGCGCGGAGGGAAACACCATATATTTT.

V usage is TRBV7-2 and J usage is TRBJ1-2; 7 nucleotides match TRBD1. The CDR3 is made up of 15 amino acids. Germline CDR1 SGHTA, CDR2 FQGNSA. V shed 5 bases, J shed 4 bases, and the junction held 10 bases outside the gene matches. DNA for the CDR3: TGTGCCAGCAGCCGTGACAGGGAAGAAGGCTATGGCTACACCTTC. This sequence encodes CASSRDREEGYGYTF.

This clone showed up just once. The V call is TRBV7-8, the J call TRBJ2-7; a weak D match, TRBD1 (5 bases). Germline loops: CDR1 SGHVS, CDR2 FQNEAQ. Trimming removed 4 bases from V and 3 bases from J, with 10 bases in between. The CDR3 runs to 13 residues. CDR3 protein: CASSSGHNYEQYF. CDR3 nucleotide sequence: TGTGCCAGCAGCTCCGGACATAACTACGAGCAGTACTTC.

The J gene is TRBJ2-4, the V gene TRBV6-1; TRBD2 aligns across 7 bases. V lost 8 bases to trimming and J lost 6 bases; unmatched junction nucleotides: 10. The CDR3 runs 14 residues. From germline, CDR1 is MNHNS and CDR2 SASEGT. The DNA of the CDR3 is TGTGCCAGCCGTAGCGCGGGGGAGCCAAACATTCAGTACTTC. Its protein is CASRSAGEPNIQYF.

The V gene is TRBV15, the J gene TRBJ1-1; maybe TRBD1 (6 bases). Germline values: CDR1 LNHNV, CDR2 YYDKDF (reference sequence). The CDR3 runs to 16 residues. V was cut by 0 bases and J by 3 bases, with 14 bases left in between. The DNA for the CDR3 is TGTGCCACCAGCAGAGAAGGGGGATTCACGGACACTGAAGCTTTCTTT. This gives the protein CATSREGGFTDTEAFF.

This clone was seen once. V usage is TRBV5-1 and J usage is TRBJ1-2; 7 positions agree with TRBD1. The J segment lost 4 bases and the V segment lost 2 bases, leaving 11 bases of the junction unmatched. This CDR3 has 16 amino acids. Germline lookup yields CDR1 SGHRS and CDR2 YFSETQ. The CDR3 nucleotides are TGCGCCAGCAGCTTTCAAGGTCAGGGGGTAGGCTATGGCTACACCTTC. Amino acids: CASSFQGQGVGYGYTF.

This clone has just a few counts. The chain couples TRBV30 to TRBJ1-5; 9 nucleotides agree with TRBD1. V shed 3 bases and J 7 bases; nucleotides not matched to a gene: 7. CDR1 is GTSNPN, CDR2 SVGIG, per germline (reference sequence). This CDR3 spans 14 amino acids. CDR3 amino acids: CAWRGQGFGQPQHF. The DNA for the CDR3 is TGTGCCTGGAGAGGACAGGGGTTTGGACAGCCCCAGCATTTT.

V and J are TRBV28 and TRBJ1-5, with TRBD1 identical over 9 bases. Germline assignment: CDR1 MDHEN and CDR2 SYDVKM. Trimming cost V 2 bases and J 4 bases; bases outside gene matches: 3. This CDR3 is built from 15 residues. CDR3 amino acids: CASSLRTGANQPQHF. For the CDR3, the DNA is TGTGCCAGCAGTTTACGGACAGGGGCAAATCAGCCCCAGCATTTT.

The chain employs TRBV7-9 and TRBJ1-3; D is unclear. Looked up from germline, CDR1 is SEHNR and CDR2 is FQNEAQ (reference sequence). This CDR3 is 14 amino acids long. With 5 bases removed from V and 0 bases from J, the gap between germline ends came to 8 bases. The CDR3 here is CASSEAVSGNTIYF. The CDR3 region has the DNA TGTGCCAGCAGCGAGGCAGTCTCTGGAAACACCATATATTTT.

The chain joins TRBV14 to TRBJ2-2; D unclear. Trimming removed 1 base from V and 5 bases from J, with 8 bases in between. Germline V gene lookup returns CDR1 SGHDN and CDR2 FVKESK. This CDR3 is 14 amino acids long. Written as DNA, the CDR3 is TGTGCCAGCAGCCAAGGGCAGTTTACCGGGGAGCTGTTTTTT. Protein product: CASSQGQFTGELFF. Full variable domain (missing parts from reference TRBV14 and TRBJ2-2): EAGVTQFPSHSVIEKGQTVTLRCDPISGHDNLYWYRRVMGKEIKFLLHFVKESKQDESGMPNNRFLAERTGGTYSTLKVQPAELEDSGVYFCASSQGQFTGELFFGEGSRLTVL.